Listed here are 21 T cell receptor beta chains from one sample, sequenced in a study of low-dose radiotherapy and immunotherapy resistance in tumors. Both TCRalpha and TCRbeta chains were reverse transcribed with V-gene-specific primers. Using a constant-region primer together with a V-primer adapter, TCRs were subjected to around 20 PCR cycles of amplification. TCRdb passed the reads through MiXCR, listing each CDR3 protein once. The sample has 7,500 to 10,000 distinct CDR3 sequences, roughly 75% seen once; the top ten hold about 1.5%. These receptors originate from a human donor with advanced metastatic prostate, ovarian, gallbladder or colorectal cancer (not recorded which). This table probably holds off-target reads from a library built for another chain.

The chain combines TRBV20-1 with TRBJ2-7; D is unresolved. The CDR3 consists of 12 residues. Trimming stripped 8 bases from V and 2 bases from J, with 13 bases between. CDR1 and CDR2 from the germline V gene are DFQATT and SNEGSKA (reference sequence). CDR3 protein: CSLKGNPYEQYF. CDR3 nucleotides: TGCAGTCTTAAGGGCAATCCCTACGAGCAGTACTTC.

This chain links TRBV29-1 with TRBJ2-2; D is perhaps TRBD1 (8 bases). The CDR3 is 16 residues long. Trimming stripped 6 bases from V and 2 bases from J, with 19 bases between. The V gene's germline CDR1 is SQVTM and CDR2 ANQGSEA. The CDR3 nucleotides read TGCAGCGTATCGGGGGGCGGACAGGGTAACACCGGGGAGCTGTTTTTT. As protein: CSVSGGGQGNTGELFF.

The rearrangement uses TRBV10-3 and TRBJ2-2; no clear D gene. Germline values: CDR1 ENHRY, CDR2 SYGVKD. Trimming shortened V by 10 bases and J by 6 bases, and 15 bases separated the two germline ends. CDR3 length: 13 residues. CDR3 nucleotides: TGTGCCACCGCGGACGGGCGAGCCGGGGAGCTGTTTTTT. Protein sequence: CATADGRAGELFF.

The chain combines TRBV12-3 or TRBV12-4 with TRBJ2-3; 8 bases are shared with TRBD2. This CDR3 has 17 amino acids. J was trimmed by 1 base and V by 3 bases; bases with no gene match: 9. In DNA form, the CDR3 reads TGTGCCAGCAGTTTGAGCGGGAGTTTAATGGGCACAGATACGCAGTATTTT. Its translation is CASSLSGSLMGTDTQYF.

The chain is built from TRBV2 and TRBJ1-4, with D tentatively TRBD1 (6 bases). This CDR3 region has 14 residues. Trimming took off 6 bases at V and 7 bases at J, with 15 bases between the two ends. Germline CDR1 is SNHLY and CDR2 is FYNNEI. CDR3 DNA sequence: TGTGCCAGCAGGCGGTCTCAAGGGGGTGAAAAACTGTTTTTT. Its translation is CASRRSQGGEKLFF.

The CDR3, as DNA: TGTGCCAGCAGCTTAACCCGGGATTACAATGAGCAGTTCTTC. Encoded protein: CASSLTRDYNEQFF. The chain has TRBV7-2 and TRBJ2-1; TRBD2 is a possible D gene (5 bases). The CDR3 contains 14 residues. From germline, CDR1 is SGHTA and CDR2 FQGNSA. The V gene lost 2 bases and the J gene lost 4 bases, with 9 bases spanning the gap.

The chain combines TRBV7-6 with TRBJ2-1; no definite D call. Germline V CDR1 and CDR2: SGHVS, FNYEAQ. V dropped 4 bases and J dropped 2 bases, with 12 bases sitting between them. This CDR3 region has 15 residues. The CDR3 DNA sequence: TGTGCCAGCAGCTCTACCTGGCAAACCTACAATGAGCAGTTCTTC. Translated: CASSSTWQTYNEQFF.

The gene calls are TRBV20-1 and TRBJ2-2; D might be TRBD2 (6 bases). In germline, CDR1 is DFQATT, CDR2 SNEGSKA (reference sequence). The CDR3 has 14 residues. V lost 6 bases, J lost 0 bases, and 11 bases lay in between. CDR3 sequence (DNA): TGCAGTGCAACCGGGACTGCGAACACCGGGGAGCTGTTTTTT. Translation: CSATGTANTGELFF.

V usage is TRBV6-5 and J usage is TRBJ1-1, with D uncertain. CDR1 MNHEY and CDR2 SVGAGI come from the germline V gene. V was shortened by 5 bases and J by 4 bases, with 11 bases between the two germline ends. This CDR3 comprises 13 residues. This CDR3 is CASSVTPGTEAFF. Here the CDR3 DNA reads TGTGCCAGCAGTGTAACTCCCGGCACTGAAGCTTTCTTT.

The DNA for the CDR3 is TGTGCCAGCAGCTCATTGGGGGCGAACACCGGGGAGCTGTTTTTT. Its protein is CASSSLGANTGELFF. This chain uses TRBV7-9 with TRBJ2-2; D assignment may be TRBD1 or TRBD2 (5 bases each). Trimming took off 4 bases at V and 0 bases at J, with 9 bases between the two ends. CDR3 length: 15 residues. CDR1 SEHNR and CDR2 FQNEAQ come from the germline V gene (reference sequence).

This chain's CDR3 is CASSSRLAGSSYNEQFF. The CDR3 DNA is TGTGCCAGCAGTTCCAGACTAGCGGGGAGCTCCTACAATGAGCAGTTCTTC. The V and J genes are TRBV27 and TRBJ2-1; 11 bases are a match to TRBD2. The CDR3 contains 17 residues. Trimming removed 4 bases from V and 0 bases from J; junction bases left unmatched: 5. CDR1 is MNHEY and CDR2 is SMNVEV in the germline V gene (reference sequence).

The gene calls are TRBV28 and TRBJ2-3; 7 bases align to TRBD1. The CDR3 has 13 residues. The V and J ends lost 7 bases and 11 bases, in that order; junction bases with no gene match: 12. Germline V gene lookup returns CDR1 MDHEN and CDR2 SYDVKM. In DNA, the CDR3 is TGTGCCAGCAATAAAAACAGGGGAATGGTGCAGTATTTT. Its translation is CASNKNRGMVQYF.

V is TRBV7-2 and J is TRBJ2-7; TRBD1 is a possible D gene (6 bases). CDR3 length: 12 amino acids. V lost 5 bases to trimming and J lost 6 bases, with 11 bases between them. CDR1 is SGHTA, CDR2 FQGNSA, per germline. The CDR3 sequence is CASSRGQIEQYF. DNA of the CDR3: TGTGCCAGCAGCCGAGGACAGATCGAGCAGTACTTC.

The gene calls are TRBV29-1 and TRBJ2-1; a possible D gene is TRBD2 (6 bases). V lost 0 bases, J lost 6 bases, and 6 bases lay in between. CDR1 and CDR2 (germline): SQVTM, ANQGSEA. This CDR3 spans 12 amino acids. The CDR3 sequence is CSVEETSNEQFF. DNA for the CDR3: TGCAGCGTTGAAGAGACTAGCAATGAGCAGTTCTTC.

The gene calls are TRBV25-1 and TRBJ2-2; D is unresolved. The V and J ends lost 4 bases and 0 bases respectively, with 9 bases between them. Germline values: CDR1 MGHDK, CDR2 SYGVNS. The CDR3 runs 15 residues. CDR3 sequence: CASSAHHPNTGELFF. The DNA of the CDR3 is TGTGCCAGCAGTGCTCACCATCCGAACACCGGGGAGCTGTTTTTT.

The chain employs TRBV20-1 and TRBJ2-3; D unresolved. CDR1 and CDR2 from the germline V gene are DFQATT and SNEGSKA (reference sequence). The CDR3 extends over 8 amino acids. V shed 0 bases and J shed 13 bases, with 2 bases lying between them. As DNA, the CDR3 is TGCAGTGCTAGAGACAAGTATTTT. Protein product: CSARDKYF.

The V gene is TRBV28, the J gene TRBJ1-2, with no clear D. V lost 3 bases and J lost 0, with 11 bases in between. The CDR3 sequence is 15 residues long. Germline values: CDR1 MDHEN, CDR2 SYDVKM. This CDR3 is CASSFVRAANYGYTF. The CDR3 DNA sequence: TGTGCCAGCAGTTTCGTGAGGGCAGCTAACTATGGCTACACCTTC.

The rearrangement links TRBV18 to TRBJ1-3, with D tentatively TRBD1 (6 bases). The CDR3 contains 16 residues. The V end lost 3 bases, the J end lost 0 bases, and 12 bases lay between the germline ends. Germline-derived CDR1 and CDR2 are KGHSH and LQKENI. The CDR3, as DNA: TGTGCCAGCTCACCTTCACGAGGGGGCTCTGGAAACACCATATATTTT. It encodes CASSPSRGGSGNTIYF.

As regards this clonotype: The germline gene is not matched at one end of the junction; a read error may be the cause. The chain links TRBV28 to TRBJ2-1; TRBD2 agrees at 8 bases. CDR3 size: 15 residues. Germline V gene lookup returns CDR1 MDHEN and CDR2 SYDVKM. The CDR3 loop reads CASSLETSVRPPPVF. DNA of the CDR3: TGTGCCAGCAGTTTGGAGACTAGCGTACGCCCACCTCCGGTCTTC.

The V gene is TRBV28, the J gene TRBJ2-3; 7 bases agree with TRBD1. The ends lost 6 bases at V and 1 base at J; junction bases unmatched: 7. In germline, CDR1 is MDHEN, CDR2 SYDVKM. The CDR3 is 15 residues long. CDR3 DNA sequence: TGTGCCAGCAGCCCACAGGGGTTGGGCACAGATACGCAGTATTTT. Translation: CASSPQGLGTDTQYF.

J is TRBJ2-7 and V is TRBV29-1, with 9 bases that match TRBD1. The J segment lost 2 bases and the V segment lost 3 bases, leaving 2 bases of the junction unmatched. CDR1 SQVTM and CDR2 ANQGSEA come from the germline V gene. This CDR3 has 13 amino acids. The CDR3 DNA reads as TGCAGCGTTGAGGGACAGGGACCCTACGAGCAGTACTTC. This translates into CSVEGQGPYEQYF.